This TCR beta chain emerged from a study of patients and donors after allogeneic stem cell transplantation. This clonotype was counted a few times. One entry per CDR3 protein results from TCRdb running MiXCR on the RT-PCR reads. The table includes about a million distinct CDR3 sequences, approximately 19% detected once. Germline-derived CDR1 and CDR2 are SGDLS and YYNGEE. Trimming pared 4 bases from V and 0 bases from J, leaving 11 bases between. This CDR3 contains 15 residues. The sequence was obtained from a human donor who was either an allogeneic HSCT recipient or a stem cell or donor lymphocyte infusion donor (not recorded which). It is not recorded whose cells these are; they may come from a transplant donor. The specimen was blood, either unsorted or a sorted T cell fraction (not recorded which). The V and J genes are TRBV9 and TRBJ2-1; possibly TRBD1 for D (6 bases). Here the CDR3 reads CASSTRDNSYNEQFF. CDR3 in DNA: TGTGCCAGCAGCACCCGGGACAACTCCTACAATGAGCAGTTCTTC.